These 20 T cell receptor beta chains share one sample of origin, sequenced in a study of T-cell reconstitution after alpha-beta-depleted transplantation in children (dated by TCRdb to the mid-2010s). The protocol used for the library was PCR. Sequencing was carried out with an Illumina HiSeq 2500. TCR library preparation used molecular barcoding, with unique molecular identifiers applied to normalize quantification of the TCRbeta repertoire. The raw public reads went through TCRdb reprocessing: fastp at Q25, MiXCR clone calling, in-frame beta chains kept. A single entry per CDR3 protein holds the most common genes and DNA from its merged rows. The sample table records hundreds of thousands of distinct CDR3 sequences; around a tenth of these occur just once. The ten largest make up 23% of the sample. The label giving this sample's treatment or condition can be read as: allogeneic hematopoietic cell transplantation with graft depleted of TCRalphabeta T cells and CD19 B cells.

The material sequenced was peripheral blood, taken 180 days after TCRalphabeta/CD19-depleted stem cell transplant. The receptors were sampled from a male patient between 2 and 15 years old who had a stem cell transplant for chronic granulomatous disease, so the T cells may come from the graft donor.

This clonotype appeared many times. This chain joins TRBV10-2 and TRBJ2-7; D gene ambiguous. Between the trimmed V and J ends, which lost 6 bases and 6 bases, there was a span of 18 bases. Germline CDR1 is WSHSY and CDR2 is SAAADI. The CDR3 extends over 14 amino acids. DNA of the CDR3: TGCGCCAGCAGCCACTATGGTTCCGAACGCGAGCAGTACTTC. Its translation is CASSHYGSEREQYF.

This clonotype came up many times. This chain connects TRBV5-1 to TRBJ2-5, with D possibly matching TRBD2 (5 bases). The germline V gene has CDR1 SGHRS and CDR2 YFSETQ. V lost 0 bases, J lost 1 base, and 10 bases lay in between. The CDR3 extends over 15 amino acids. The CDR3 loop reads CASSLAGYRQETQYF. The CDR3 DNA is TGCGCCAGCAGCTTGGCGGGGTACCGCCAAGAGACCCAGTACTTC.

This clonotype occurred many times. The V call is TRBV4-2, the J call TRBJ2-7; the D gene is possibly TRBD1 (5 bases). The V end was cut by 5 bases, the J end by 3 bases, with 26 bases between. Germline values: CDR1 LGHNA, CDR2 YNFKEQ. CDR3 length: 18 residues. The CDR3 loop is CASSGWTQRPQFNYEQYF. In DNA, the CDR3 is TGTGCCAGCAGCGGTTGGACACAAAGACCACAGTTCAACTACGAGCAGTACTTC.

This clonotype occurred many times. The chain uses TRBV10-3 and TRBJ2-1, with D maybe TRBD1 (5 bases). CDR1 is ENHRY and CDR2 is SYGVKD in the germline V gene. This CDR3 has 14 amino acids. Trimming removed 0 bases at V and 8 bases at J, with 11 bases between. CDR3 protein: CAISESYRMDEQFF. The CDR3 nucleotides read TGTGCCATCAGTGAGTCGTACAGGATGGATGAGCAGTTCTTC.

This clonotype appeared many times. This chain's CDR3 is CSARSMSGTYNEQFF. The CDR3 DNA sequence: TGCAGTGCTAGATCCATGAGCGGGACCTACAATGAGCAGTTCTTC. The chain carries TRBV20-1 and TRBJ2-1; 7 bases match TRBD2. Losses at the gene ends were 2 bases for V and 2 bases for J; bases not matched to a gene: 6. CDR1 and CDR2 (germline): DFQATT, SNEGSKA (reference sequence). The CDR3 has 15 residues.

This clonotype was seen at least ten times. The chain employs TRBV27 and TRBJ2-1; 12 positions match TRBD2. V was pared by 5 bases and J by 5 bases, with 4 bases of the junction left unmatched. Looked up from germline, CDR1 is MNHEY and CDR2 is SMNVEV (reference sequence). The CDR3 runs to 15 residues. The CDR3: CASSMGLAGHNEQFF. CDR3 sequence (DNA): TGTGCCAGCAGTATGGGACTAGCGGGCCACAATGAGCAGTTCTTC.

This clonotype was recorded at least ten times. The chain uses TRBV7-9 and TRBJ2-2, with 7 bases that match TRBD2. There are 15 residues in the CDR3. Germline V gene data show CDR1 as SEHNR and CDR2 as FQNEAQ (reference sequence). The trim removed 1 base at V and 7 bases at J, leaving 6 bases unmatched. The CDR3 sequence is CASSLVAGAGGELFF. The CDR3 DNA sequence: TGTGCCAGCAGCTTAGTCGCGGGAGCCGGCGGGGAGCTGTTTTTT.

The sample holds many counts of this clonotype. This chain joins TRBV5-1 and TRBJ2-6; TRBD1 or TRBD2 may be the D gene (5 bases each). V was trimmed by 1 base and J by 4 bases, leaving 9 bases between them. Per the germline V gene, CDR1 is SGHRS and CDR2 is YFSETQ. The CDR3 is made up of 15 amino acids. CDR3 nucleotides: TGCGCCAGCAGCTTGTTTGGGACCGGGGCCAACGTCCTGACTTTC. It specifies CASSLFGTGANVLTF.

This clonotype was found many times. The chain recombines TRBV7-2 with TRBJ2-1; D is perhaps TRBD1 (6 bases). Trimming shortened V by 4 bases and J by 9 bases, and 10 bases separated the two germline ends. CDR3 length equals 12 residues. Germline lookup yields CDR1 SGHTA and CDR2 FQGNSA. The DNA for the CDR3 is TGTGCCAGCAGCTCGAGAGGGGGTGAGCAGTTCTTC. This codes for CASSSRGGEQFF.

This clonotype was seen many times. The V and J genes are TRBV19 and TRBJ1-6; D gene uncertain. The CDR3 is 13 residues long. Per the germline V gene, CDR1 is LNHDA and CDR2 is SQIVND (reference sequence). V shed 0 bases and J shed 13 bases, with 10 bases lying between them. The CDR3 loop reads CASSIDLWMPLHF. The CDR3 nucleotides are TGTGCCAGTAGTATAGACCTTTGGATGCCCCTCCACTTT.

With regard to this clonotype: This may come from a read error, since a much larger clone is one base off. This rearrangement joins TRBV29-1 to TRBJ2-2, with D possibly TRBD1 on 7 matching bases. Germline CDR1 and CDR2: SQVTM and ANQGSEA. The length of the CDR3 is 14 residues. Here the CDR3 reads CSVQTGTATGELLF. CDR3 sequence (DNA): TGCAGCGTCCAGACAGGGACTGCCACCGGGGAGCTGCTTTTT.

This clonotype was recorded many times. This chain joins TRBV5-7 and TRBJ2-6; the match to TRBD2 covers 13 bases. TRBV5-7 is an ORF, and what it does is uncertain. The CDR3 extends over 20 amino acids. V was clipped by 3 bases and J by 0 bases; unmatched bases: 9. Here the CDR3 DNA reads TGTGCCAGCAGCTGGCGGCTACTAGCGGGAGGGCCCTCTGGGGCCAACGTCCTGACTTTC. Encoded protein: CASSWRLLAGGPSGANVLTF.

This clonotype was seen at least ten times. The V gene is TRBV5-1, the J gene TRBJ2-5; D is unresolved. V dropped 6 bases and J dropped 2 bases, with 20 bases sitting between them. Germline V gene sequence: CDR1 SGHRS, CDR2 YFSETQ. The CDR3 totals 16 residues. The CDR3 spells CASTHGLREKQETQYF. The CDR3 DNA is TGCGCCAGCACCCATGGGTTGCGCGAGAAGCAAGAGACCCAGTACTTC.

In regard to this clonotype: This may stem from a read error, because a much larger clone lies one nucleotide away. The chain employs TRBV7-9 and TRBJ1-2; 10 bases fit TRBD1. The CDR3 totals 14 residues. Germline-derived CDR1 and CDR2 are SEHNR and FQNEAQ (reference sequence). J gave up 6 bases and V 10 bases, and 11 bases lay outside the gene matches. The CDR3: CATNGMTGGDGYTF. The CDR3 DNA reads TGTGCCACCAATGGCATGACAGGGGGCGATGGCTACACCTTC.

This clonotype came up many times. The gene calls are TRBV7-3 and TRBJ1-2, with 7 bases that match TRBD1. Per germline, CDR1 SGHTA and CDR2 FQGTGA. Germline trimming cut 4 bases from V and 9 bases from J; bases unmatched to any gene: 8. The CDR3 has 13 residues. CDR3 residues: CASSSTGPASYTF. The DNA of the CDR3 is TGTGCCAGCAGCTCGACAGGGCCCGCGAGCTACACCTTC.

In this sample, this clonotype turned up many times. The chain recombines TRBV21-1 with TRBJ2-5; the table's TRBD1 call for D was not verified on the DNA. TRBV21-1 is listed as a pseudogene. The CDR3 spans 11 residues. As DNA, the CDR3 is TGTGCCAGCAACCCGGGGGAGACCCAGTACTTC. Translated, it gives CASNPGETQYF.

At least ten counts were recorded for this clonotype. The V gene is TRBV29-1, the J gene TRBJ2-3, with TRBD2 as a possible D gene (6 bases). The CDR3 spans 13 residues. Trimming cost V 4 bases and J 2 bases, with 10 bases left between them. CDR1 and CDR2 from the germline V gene are SQVTM and ANQGSEA. The CDR3 DNA reads TGCAGCGTTGCGGAGCGGGCCACAGATACGCAGTATTTT. Translation: CSVAERATDTQYF.

This clonotype has at least ten counts. The chain carries TRBV28 and TRBJ1-6; no definite D call. The V end was cut by 5 bases, the J end by 7 bases, with 15 bases between. Germline-derived CDR1 and CDR2 are MDHEN and SYDVKM. There are 15 residues in the CDR3. The CDR3 spells CASSRRPDANSPLHF. The CDR3 DNA sequence: TGTGCCAGCAGTCGCAGACCGGACGCAAATTCACCCCTCCACTTT.

This clonotype showed up many times. V usage is TRBV29-1 and J usage is TRBJ2-3; tentative D call: TRBD1 (6 bases). The CDR3 extends over 11 amino acids. Germline V gene sequence: CDR1 SQVTM, CDR2 ANQGSEA. V lost 3 bases, J lost 5 bases, and 6 bases lay in between. The CDR3 coding sequence is TGCAGCGTTGACAGGGGAGATACGCAGTATTTT. Its translation: CSVDRGDTQYF.

This clonotype has ten or more counts. The chain has TRBV5-5 and TRBJ2-3, with TRBD2 identical over 14 bases. CDR3 length: 17 amino acids. The ends lost 2 bases at V and 1 base at J; junction bases unmatched: 3. The germline V gene has CDR1 SGHKS and CDR2 YYEKEE (reference sequence). CDR3 bases: TGTGCCAGCAGCTTTCTGACTAGCGGGAGGGGCACAGATACGCAGTATTTT. Protein product: CASSFLTSGRGTDTQYF.